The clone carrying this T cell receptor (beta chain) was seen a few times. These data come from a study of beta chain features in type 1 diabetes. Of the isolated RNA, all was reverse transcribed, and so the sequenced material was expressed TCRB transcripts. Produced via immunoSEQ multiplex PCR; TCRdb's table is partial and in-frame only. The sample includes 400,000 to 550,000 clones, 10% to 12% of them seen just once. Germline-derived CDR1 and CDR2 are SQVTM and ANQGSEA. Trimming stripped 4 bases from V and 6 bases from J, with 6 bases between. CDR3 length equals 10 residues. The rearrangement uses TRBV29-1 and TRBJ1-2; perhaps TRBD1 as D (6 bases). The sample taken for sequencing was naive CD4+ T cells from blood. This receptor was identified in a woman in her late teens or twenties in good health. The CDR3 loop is CSVGDNGYTF. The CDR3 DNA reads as TGCAGCGTTGGGGACAATGGCTACACCTTC.